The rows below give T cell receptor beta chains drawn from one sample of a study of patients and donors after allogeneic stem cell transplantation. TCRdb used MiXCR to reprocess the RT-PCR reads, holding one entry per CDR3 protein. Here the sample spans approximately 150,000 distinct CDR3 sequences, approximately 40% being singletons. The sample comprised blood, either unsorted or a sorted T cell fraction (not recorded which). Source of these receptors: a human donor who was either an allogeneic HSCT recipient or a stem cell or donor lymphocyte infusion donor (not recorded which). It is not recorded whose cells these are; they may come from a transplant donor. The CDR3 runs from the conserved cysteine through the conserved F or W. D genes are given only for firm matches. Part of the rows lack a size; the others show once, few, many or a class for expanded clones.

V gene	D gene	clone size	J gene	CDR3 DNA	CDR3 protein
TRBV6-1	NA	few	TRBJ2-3	TGTGCCAGCAGTGAGGCTAGCCCGGATACGCAGTATTTT	CASSEASPDTQYF
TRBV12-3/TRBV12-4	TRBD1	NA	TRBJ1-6	TGTGCCAGCACTCCCGGGACAGGGGGATCACCCCTCCACTTT	CASTPGTGGSPLHF
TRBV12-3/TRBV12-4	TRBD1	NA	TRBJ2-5	TGTGCCAGCAGCCCTACAGGGGAAGAGACCCAGTACTTC	CASSPTGEETQYF
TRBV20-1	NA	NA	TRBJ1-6	TGCAGTGCTAGACAGGTGATAGTCTATTCACCCCTCCACTTT	CSARQVIVYSPLHF
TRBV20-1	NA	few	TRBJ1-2	TGCAGTGCTAGCCATTCGGGCAGGGATGGATATGGCTACACCTTC	CSASHSGRDGYGYTF
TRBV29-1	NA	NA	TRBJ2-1	TGCAGCGTTGGCGGGGGCACGGCCCCTTCCTACAATGAGCAGTTCTTC	CSVGGGTAPSYNEQFF
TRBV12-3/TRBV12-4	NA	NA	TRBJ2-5	TGTGCCAGCAGTCCAGATCTGGGGAACCAAGAGACCCAGTACTTC	CASSPDLGNQETQYF
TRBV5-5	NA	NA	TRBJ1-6	TGTGCCAGCAGACCGCCGCCAGGGGCATCGTCACCCCTCCACTTT	CASRPPPGASSPLHF
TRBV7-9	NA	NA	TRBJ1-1	TGTGCCAGCAGCTCAAGGGCAGCTCCGGGCACTGAAGCTTTCTTT	CASSSRAAPGTEAFF
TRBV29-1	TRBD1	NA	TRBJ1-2	TGCAGCGTTGACCGGGACAGCGTCCTCTATAACTATGGCTGCACCTTC	CSVDRDSVLYNYGCTF
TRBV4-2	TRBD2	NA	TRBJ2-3	TGTGCCAGCAGCCAATACGGGGGGTACACAGATACGCAGTATTTT	CASSQYGGYTDTQYF
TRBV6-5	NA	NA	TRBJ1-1	TGTGCCAGCAGTAGGAGAGGGCCAGGGTTTGAGACTGAAGCTTTCTTT	CASSRRGPGFETEAFF
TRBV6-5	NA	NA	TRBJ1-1	TGTGCCAGCAGCAGGATAAACACTGAAGCTTTCTTT	CASSRINTEAFF
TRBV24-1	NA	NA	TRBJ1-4	TGTGCCACCAGTGACCCACGAGGGGCGCCTAATGAAAAACTGTTTTTT	CATSDPRGAPNEKLFF
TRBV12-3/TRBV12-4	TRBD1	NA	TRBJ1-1	TGTGCCAGCAGTTTACCAGGGGGCAAGATGGCTTTCTTT	CASSLPGGKMAFF
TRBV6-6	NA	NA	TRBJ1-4	TGTGCCAGCAGTAGAAGTCTGGAAAAACTGTTTTTT	CASSRSLEKLFF